This TCR beta chain was identified during a study of spatial heterogeneity in lung cancer. Germline V CDR1 and CDR2: SQVTM, ANQGSEA. V gave up 4 bases and J gave up 8 bases; unmatched junction bases: 5. CDR3 size: 12 residues. TCRdb used MiXCR to reprocess the 5' RACE reads, holding one entry per CDR3 protein. The sample includes 40,000 to 55,000 distinct CDR3 sequences, around 15% of them seen just once. The time point here: sample taken at primary tumor resection. The chain carries TRBV29-1 and TRBJ1-2; 9 bases match TRBD1. The TCR sequence derives from a male donor with early-stage non-small cell lung cancer. The source material was PBMCs, sampled at surgery. The CDR3 spells CSVGDRAPGYTF. CDR3 coding DNA: TGCAGCGTTGGGGACAGGGCTCCCGGCTACACCTTC.